The 13 T cell receptor beta chains reported below all come from one sample, sequenced in a study of OX40 agonist ivuxolimab in advanced cancers. This table comes from immunoSEQ multiplex PCR, and its TCRdb copy is limited to in-frame clones, with some not included. The repertoire consists of around 100,000 clones, with roughly nine tenths occurring once and the leading ten covering 2% to 3%. Sample: CD4+ or CD8+ T cells sorted from blood, taken in a trial of the OX40 agonist ivuxolimab. The receptors were gathered from an adult with an advanced solid tumor such as melanoma, head and neck, liver or kidney cancer.

This chain links TRBV9 with TRBJ2-2; 7 bases align to TRBD2. The CDR3 contains 16 residues. Germline V gene data show CDR1 as SGDLS and CDR2 as YYNGEE. V was clipped by 0 bases and J by 2 bases; unmatched bases: 4. The CDR3 DNA sequence: TGTGCCAGCAGCGTAGCTAGCGGATTCAACACCGGGGAGCTGTTTTTT. It translates to CASSVASGFNTGELFF.

The rearrangement joins TRBV18 to TRBJ1-1; 8 bases are a match to TRBD1. CDR1 is KGHSH, CDR2 LQKENI, per germline. Unmatched junction bases numbered 10, after V lost 3 bases and J lost 7 bases. CDR3 length: 15 amino acids. Here the CDR3 reads CASSPQQGGLGEAFF. The CDR3 DNA sequence: TGTGCCAGCTCACCTCAACAGGGGGGATTAGGTGAAGCTTTCTTT. The full variable domain, completed using reference TRBV18 and TRBJ1-1, is NAGVMQNPRHLVRRRGQEARLRCSPMKGHSHVYWYRQLPEEGLKFMVYLQKENIIDESGMPKERFSAEFPKEGPSILRIQQVVRGDSAAYFCASSPQQGGLGEAFFGQGTRLTVV.

This clone was seen a single time. CDR3 sequence (DNA): TGCAGCGTCAGGGGGGGCGAAGGATTCCAAGAGACCCAGTACTTC. Translating gives CSVRGGEGFQETQYF. V usage is TRBV29-1 and J usage is TRBJ2-5; D might be TRBD1 or TRBD2, each matching 7 bases. Germline loops: CDR1 SQVTM, CDR2 ANQGSEA. Trimming stripped 6 bases from V and 1 base from J, with 18 bases between. The CDR3 is 15 residues long.

The rearrangement links TRBV19 to TRBJ1-1; D remains ambiguous. The CDR3 is made up of 12 amino acids. The V gene lost 2 bases and the J gene lost 11 bases, with 12 bases spanning the gap. Germline values: CDR1 LNHDA, CDR2 SQIVND (reference sequence). CDR3 protein: CASSISQGGAFF. CDR3 DNA sequence: TGTGCCAGTAGTATATCCCAAGGAGGCGCTTTCTTT.

This chain uses TRBV27 with TRBJ1-2; TRBD1 aligns across 7 bases. Germline V CDR1 and CDR2: MNHEY, SMNVEV (reference sequence). V gave up 0 bases and J gave up 1 base; unmatched junction bases: 8. There are 17 residues in the CDR3. CDR3 nucleotides: TGTGCCAGCAGTTTATCTGCGGGGACAGCTGATAACTATGGCTACACCTTC. Residues: CASSLSAGTADNYGYTF.

V gene TRBV7-8 combines with J gene TRBJ2-7, with 11 bases that match TRBD2. The V segment lost 5 bases and the J segment 2 bases; nucleotides outside the gene matches: 5. From germline, CDR1 is SGHVS and CDR2 FQNEAQ. CDR3 length: 15 amino acids. The CDR3 loop is CASSPRTSGPYEQYF. CDR3 DNA: TGTGCCAGCAGCCCACGGACTAGCGGGCCCTACGAGCAGTACTTC.

The DNA for the CDR3 is TGTGCCAGCAGGTCGAGAGGGCATGAAGAGACCCAGTACTTC. It translates to CASRSRGHEETQYF. This chain links TRBV2 with TRBJ2-5, with a tentative D call TRBD2 (5 bases). Deletions cut 6 bases from V and 3 bases from J, with 14 bases between. CDR3 length equals 14 residues. The V gene's germline CDR1 is SNHLY and CDR2 FYNNEI.

This sequence joins TRBV2 and TRBJ2-1, with TRBD2 identical over 13 bases. Germline V gene data show CDR1 as SNHLY and CDR2 as FYNNEI. V dropped 6 bases and J dropped 10; count of bases not matched to a gene: 3. The CDR3 covers 13 residues. In nucleotides, the CDR3 is TGTGCCAGCAGCTTGGGACTAGCGGGAGAGCAGTTCTTC. Its translation: CASSLGLAGEQFF.

The rearrangement joins TRBV7-2 to TRBJ1-3; no reliable D call. The germline V gene encodes CDR1 SGHTA and CDR2 FQGNSA. The CDR3 length is 14 residues. Trimming removed 5 bases from V and 0 bases from J, with 8 bases in between. The CDR3 loop is CASSLDPSGNTIYF. CDR3 bases: TGTGCCAGCAGCCTGGACCCCTCTGGAAACACCATATATTTT.

This rearrangement joins TRBV27 to TRBJ2-2; 7 nucleotides match TRBD2. The CDR3 has 15 residues. The J segment lost 0 bases and the V segment lost 3 bases, leaving 1 base of the junction unmatched. CDR1 and CDR2 (germline): MNHEY, SMNVEV (reference sequence). The chain's CDR3 is CASSFAGANTGELFF. In DNA form, the CDR3 reads TGTGCCAGCAGTTTTGCGGGAGCGAACACCGGGGAGCTGTTTTTT.

This clone was detected only a few times. The gene calls are TRBV11-3 and TRBJ2-4; tentatively, D is TRBD2 (6 bases). Germline-derived CDR1 and CDR2 are SGHNT and YENEEA. The CDR3 length is 15 residues. Trimming took 5 bases from V and 7 from J, leaving 18 bases between them. The CDR3 sequence is CASSRRELLGNIQYF. CDR3 sequence (DNA): TGTGCCAGCAGCCGGAGGGAACTCCTGGGGAACATTCAGTACTTC.

This sequence joins TRBV7-2 and TRBJ2-1; the D gene is possibly TRBD2 (6 bases). V lost 4 bases and J lost 7, with 14 bases in between. The CDR3 extends over 14 amino acids. Germline-derived CDR1 and CDR2 are SGHTA and FQGNSA. The CDR3, as DNA: TGTGCCAGCAGCTCCGGGACTTTAGGGAATGAGCAGTTCTTC. Translation: CASSSGTLGNEQFF.

This clone was detected only once. V gene TRBV30 combines with J gene TRBJ2-2; D uncertain. V lost 0 bases and J lost 3, with 5 bases in between. Germline-derived CDR1 and CDR2 are GTSNPN and SVGIG (reference sequence). This CDR3 comprises 13 residues. CDR3 region: CAWSVLDTGELFF. CDR3 nucleotides: TGTGCCTGGAGTGTTTTAGACACCGGGGAGCTGTTTTTT.